In this sample, the clone carrying this T cell receptor (beta chain) turned up a few times. Its antigen is as yet unknown. The length of the CDR3 is 15 residues. V shed 5 bases, J shed 4 bases, and the junction held 8 bases outside the gene matches. Germline assignment: CDR1 MRHNA and CDR2 SNTAGT. The PCR made use of 60 Vbeta and 13 Jbeta primers. Only in-frame clones appear in the TCRdb table, and some are missing; sequencing was by immunoSEQ multiplex PCR. The sample records about 150,000 clones, roughly 78% being singletons. The data belong to a study of cytomegalovirus exposure and HLA in healthy donors. Overall study: Unique TCR beta sequences numbering some 110 million came from about 179 million T cells in an earlier analysis.

Findings and limits, study-wide: As a later analysis showed, a missense DCLRE1C variant was linked to trimming of TCR beta V- and J-genes. A later analysis reported that several of the most significant clusters appeared to be linked to common viral pathogens, among them Epstein-Barr virus.

The rearrangement joins TRBV6-4 to TRBJ1-2; TRBD1 matches at 9 bases. The material sequenced was PBMCs. The source is a woman between 45 and 65 years old in good health and CMV-seropositive. CDR3 sequence (DNA): TGTGCCAGCAGTCATACAGGGGGCGCATCCTATGGCTACACCTTC. Translated, it gives CASSHTGGASYGYTF.